This T cell receptor beta chain was identified in a study of T-cell memory formation after mild COVID-19. Study-wide findings and caveats: Within pre-infection memory, some responding clones were found, suggesting cross-reactive memory joined.

In TCRdb, the 5' RACE reads were re-called with MiXCR into one record per CDR3 protein. This table has approximately 150,000 distinct CDR3 sequences, less than 20% appearing once. In the case of this clonotype: The antigen remains undetermined.

The germline V gene encodes CDR1 LGHNA and CDR2 YSLEER. The CDR3 runs to 16 residues. Trimming took 4 bases from V and 9 from J, leaving 23 bases between them. This sequence joins TRBV4-3 and TRBJ2-3; D tentatively reads TRBD1 or TRBD2 (6 bases each). The sequenced sample was PBMCs or a T cell subset sorted from them (not recorded which). The receptor was isolated from an adult woman who had mild COVID-19 (a few samples of this study predate the infection). Cell type and time point are not known. The CDR3 DNA is TGCGCCAGCAGCCCGGGGGCTGGACGGGAGAGGGGCACGCAGTATTTT. Residues: CASSPGAGRERGTQYF.